This TCR beta chain was sequenced during a study of blood T cell repertoires in COVID-19. Background on the study: Samples came from the United States, Italy and Spain, spanning acute and convalescent COVID-19. From T cells, B-cell-depleted T cells, or PBMCs came the material, which was cDNA or gDNA.

This clone has a single count. This CDR3 has 15 residues. Germline values: CDR1 MNHEY, CDR2 SVGAGI. J was trimmed by 6 bases and V by 7 bases; bases with no gene match: 7. Participants' own reports of clinical history determined their cohort assignment. Participants in the exposed group had met a COVID-19 case in the 2 weeks before joining the study. The data were produced by immunoSEQ multiplex PCR, yet TCRdb's version contains in-frame clones alone and is incomplete. The sample yields around 400,000 clones, more than 70% seen once. The rearrangement links TRBV6-5 to TRBJ2-1; the match to TRBD2 covers 12 bases. The clonotype comes from a woman aged 18-29 years who had been exposed to COVID-19. The sample comprised PBMCs or T cells enriched from blood (not recorded which). The CDR3: CASIGLAGGGNEQFF. The CDR3 coding sequence is TGTGCCAGCATTGGGCTAGCGGGAGGGGGCAATGAGCAGTTCTTC.